The 26 T cell receptor beta chains below all came from one sample that was sequenced in a study of OX40 agonist ivuxolimab in advanced cancers. Produced via immunoSEQ multiplex PCR; TCRdb's table is partial and in-frame only. The table lists 65,000 to 90,000 clones, approximately 84% of them singletons. The input for sequencing was CD4+ or CD8+ T cells sorted from blood, taken in a trial of the OX40 agonist ivuxolimab. The receptors here all came from an adult with an advanced solid tumor such as melanoma, head and neck, liver or kidney cancer.

The J gene is TRBJ1-2, the V gene TRBV6-1; 9 nucleotides align to TRBD1. This CDR3 is 13 amino acids long. V shed 6 bases, J shed 8 bases, and the junction held 7 bases outside the gene matches. Germline V gene lookup returns CDR1 MNHNS and CDR2 SASEGT. The chain's CDR3 is CASRSGQGWGYTF. The CDR3 DNA is TGTGCCAGCAGATCGGGACAGGGTTGGGGCTACACCTTC.

The chain couples TRBV5-6 to TRBJ1-2, with D unresolved. The CDR3 consists of 14 residues. Trimming took off 4 bases at V and 2 bases at J, with 12 bases between the two ends. The germline gives CDR1 SGHDT, CDR2 YYEEEE. CDR3 bases: TGTGCCAGCAGCGCCGGAGGCAACAACTATGGCTACACCTTC. Its protein product is CASSAGGNNYGYTF.

This clone was detected a few times. V is TRBV7-2 and J is TRBJ2-2, with a weak D call TRBD2 (5 bases). Trimming took 4 bases from V and 7 from J, leaving 13 bases between them. The CDR3 has 14 residues. CDR1 and CDR2 from the germline V gene are SGHTA and FQGNSA. The CDR3 DNA is TGTGCCAGCAGCTCTCGCCGGGGTGACGGGGAGCTGTTTTTT. This sequence encodes CASSSRRGDGELFF.

The CDR3 DNA follows: TGTGCCAGCAGCGTCGGGACAGCTGGAAACACCATATATTTT. This encodes CASSVGTAGNTIYF. V is TRBV5-6 and J is TRBJ1-3, with 7 nucleotides matching TRBD1. The J segment lost 2 bases and the V segment lost 4 bases, leaving 3 bases of the junction unmatched. This CDR3 region has 14 residues. Germline lookup yields CDR1 SGHDT and CDR2 YYEEEE.

The rearrangement links TRBV5-4 to TRBJ2-5, with 8 bases aligning to TRBD1. Trimming took 4 bases from V and 6 from J; bases not matched to a gene: 8. The germline V gene encodes CDR1 SGHNT and CDR2 YYREEE (reference sequence). The CDR3 contains 14 residues. Here the CDR3 DNA reads TGTGCCAGCAGCCCAGGGGACAGGCAGAAGACCCAGTACTTC. Translated: CASSPGDRQKTQYF.

The chain has TRBV30 and TRBJ1-5; TRBD1 is a possible D gene (6 bases). CDR3 length equals 14 residues. V gave up 0 bases and J gave up 4 bases, with 10 bases separating them. The V gene's germline CDR1 is GTSNPN and CDR2 SVGIG (reference sequence). The CDR3 region is CAWSVRGRNQPQHF. The CDR3 nucleotides read TGTGCCTGGAGTGTGCGGGGGCGGAATCAGCCCCAGCATTTT.

The V gene is TRBV5-1, the J gene TRBJ2-3, with 13 bases fitting TRBD2. V shed 4 bases, J shed 1 base, and the junction held 3 bases outside the gene matches. This CDR3 is built from 16 residues. Germline values: CDR1 SGHRS, CDR2 YFSETQ. The DNA of the CDR3 is TGCGCCAGCAGCCGACTAGCGGGGGGTGGCACAGATACGCAGTATTTT. Translation: CASSRLAGGGTDTQYF. The entire variable domain, with the rest obtained from reference TRBV5-1 and TRBJ2-3, is as follows: KAGVTQTPRYLIKTRGQQVTLSCSPISGHRSVSWYQQTPGQGLQFLFEYFSETQRNKGNFPGRFSGRQFSNSRSEMNVSTLELGDSALYLCASSRLAGGGTDTQYFGPGTRLTVL.

V and J are TRBV6-5 and TRBJ1-1; D gene uncertain. The length of the CDR3 is 14 residues. Trimming cost V 6 bases and J 4 bases, with 15 bases left between them. CDR1 MNHEY and CDR2 SVGAGI come from the germline V gene. The CDR3 DNA reads TGTGCCAGCAGGGACGGTACTTGGAGCACTGAAGCTTTCTTT. It is translated as CASRDGTWSTEAFF.

The chain is built from TRBV10-1 and TRBJ2-3, with 8 bases identical to TRBD2. CDR1 WNHNN and CDR2 SYGVQD come from the germline V gene (reference sequence). With V trimmed by 0 bases and J by 3 bases, 8 bases remained unmatched. The length of the CDR3 is 17 residues. CDR3 bases: TGCGCCAGCAGTGAGTCGGGCTTTCGCGGGGGGACAGATACGCAGTATTTT. Translating it yields CASSESGFRGGTDTQYF.

This clone was seen only once. This chain connects TRBV4-2 to TRBJ2-3; 11 nucleotides line up with TRBD1. V lost 4 bases, J lost 5 bases, and 5 bases stayed unmatched. CDR1 and CDR2 (germline): LGHNA, YNFKEQ. The CDR3 has 15 residues. The DNA of the CDR3 is TGTGCCAGCAGCCTAGGGACAGGGGGAGGAGATACGCAGTATTTT. Its protein product is CASSLGTGGGDTQYF.

The chain has TRBV11-2 and TRBJ2-5; D perhaps matches TRBD1 (5 bases). Germline V lookup: CDR1 SGHAT, CDR2 FQNNGV. The ends were cut back, 1 base at V and 1 base at J, with 7 bases in the middle. The CDR3 consists of 14 residues. CDR3 sequence reads: CASSLGQIQETQYF. DNA for the CDR3: TGTGCCAGCAGCTTAGGACAGATCCAAGAGACCCAGTACTTC. Based on the CDR3 plus reference TRBV11-2 and TRBJ2-5, the full variable domain is EAGVAQSPRYKIIEKRQSVAFWCNPISGHATLYWYQQILGQGPKLLIQFQNNGVVDDSQLPKDRFSAERLKGVDSTLKIQPAKLEDSAVYLCASSLGQIQETQYFGPGTRLLVL.

This chain uses TRBV4-1 with TRBJ1-1; D may be TRBD1 (6 bases). The CDR3 contains 16 residues. The V and J ends lost 0 bases and 0 bases respectively, with 11 bases between them. Germline-derived CDR1 and CDR2 are MGHRA and YSYEKL. The CDR3 loop reads CASSQDADSLNTEAFF. The CDR3 DNA sequence: TGCGCCAGCAGCCAAGACGCGGACAGCTTGAACACTGAAGCTTTCTTT.

The chain recombines TRBV9 with TRBJ2-1; no definite D call. Looked up from germline, CDR1 is SGDLS and CDR2 is YYNGEE. The germline V and J ends were trimmed by 4 bases and 6 bases, with 14 bases remaining between them. This CDR3 spans 14 amino acids. CDR3 bases: TGTGCCAGCAGCCCCAGCCTAACGGGCAATGAGCAGTTCTTC. This codes for CASSPSLTGNEQFF.

J is TRBJ1-1 and V is TRBV27, with TRBD1 matching 8 bases. In germline, CDR1 is MNHEY, CDR2 SMNVEV (reference sequence). The CDR3 is 15 residues long. The V gene end was trimmed by 4 bases and the J gene end by 3 bases; junction bases not matched to a gene: 7. This CDR3 reads CASSSAGTGYTEAFF. As DNA, the CDR3 is TGTGCCAGCAGTTCCGCCGGGACAGGCTACACTGAAGCTTTCTTT.

The CDR3 nucleotides are TGTGCCAGCAGCTCTAACCGGGGAGCGGTCAATGAGCAGTTCTTC. This encodes CASSSNRGAVNEQFF. The chain recombines TRBV7-3 with TRBJ2-1, with a tentative D call TRBD2 (5 bases). The CDR3 loop spans 15 amino acids. From germline, CDR1 is SGHTA and CDR2 FQGTGA. Trimming removed 4 bases at V and 6 bases at J, with 16 bases between.

The chain joins TRBV5-1 to TRBJ2-5; D is perhaps TRBD2 (5 bases). V was clipped by 5 bases and J by 1 base, with 18 bases between them. Germline loops: CDR1 SGHRS, CDR2 YFSETQ. The CDR3 is made up of 16 amino acids. CDR3 nucleotides: TGCGCCAGCAGTTCCGACCGGGGAAACCGCCAAGAGACCCAGTACTTC. It yields the protein CASSSDRGNRQETQYF.

V is TRBV10-3 and J is TRBJ1-6; no firm D call. The CDR3 totals 13 residues. CDR1 and CDR2 from the germline V gene are ENHRY and SYGVKD. Trimming cost V 5 bases and J 8 bases, with 10 bases left between them. The CDR3 sequence: CAISQEEDSPLHF. CDR3 sequence (DNA): TGTGCCATCAGTCAGGAAGAGGATTCACCCCTCCACTTT.

The chain joins TRBV18 to TRBJ2-2, with 11 bases lining up with TRBD2. J gave up 1 base and V 1 base, and 2 bases lay outside the gene matches. Germline V gene lookup returns CDR1 KGHSH and CDR2 LQKENI. The CDR3 loop spans 17 amino acids. The CDR3 DNA reads TGTGCCAGCTCACCACGTCTAGCGGGGGGGAACACCGGGGAGCTGTTTTTT. Amino acid sequence: CASSPRLAGGNTGELFF.

A remark on this clone: Other DNA sequences from this sample encode an identical CDR3 as well. V gene TRBV18 combines with J gene TRBJ2-5, with TRBD1 as a possible D gene (6 bases). The CDR3 contains 13 residues. Germline CDR1 and CDR2: KGHSH and LQKENI. V lost 3 bases, J lost 5 bases, and 10 bases lay in between. CDR3 bases: TGTGCCAGCTCACCCGGGACATCGGAGACCCAGTACTTC. Translated: CASSPGTSETQYF.

The V gene is TRBV28, the J gene TRBJ1-2; D unresolved. Germline loops: CDR1 MDHEN, CDR2 SYDVKM. This CDR3 has 14 amino acids. V was pared by 3 bases and J by 4 bases, with 12 bases between. The CDR3 loop is CASSLSGWAYGYTF. In DNA, the CDR3 is TGTGCCAGCAGTTTGAGCGGGTGGGCCTATGGCTACACCTTC.

This chain uses TRBV7-2 with TRBJ2-4, with 7 positions matching TRBD1. The V segment lost 5 bases and the J segment 13 bases; nucleotides outside the gene matches: 11. The CDR3 extends over 13 amino acids. CDR1 is SGHTA and CDR2 is FQGNSA in the germline V gene. The CDR3 here is CASSRTRQGRQYF. CDR3 in DNA: TGTGCCAGCAGCCGCACACGACAGGGCAGACAGTACTTC.

The V and J genes are TRBV6-5 and TRBJ1-1; D uncertain. Germline V gene lookup returns CDR1 MNHEY and CDR2 SVGAGI. Trimming cost V 2 bases and J 3 bases, with 10 bases left between them. This CDR3 comprises 14 residues. The CDR3 nucleotides are TGTGCCAGCAGTTACCAAGAGGGATACACTGAAGCTTTCTTT. Protein: CASSYQEGYTEAFF.

The chain is built from TRBV7-2 and TRBJ1-6, with D possibly being TRBD1 (5 bases). V was cut by 5 bases and J by 8 bases, with 13 bases left in between. The CDR3 sequence is 14 residues long. Germline CDR1 and CDR2: SGHTA and FQGNSA. DNA of the CDR3: TGTGCCAGCAGCCTGACAGAACGGGATTCACCCCTCCACTTT. The encoded protein is CASSLTERDSPLHF. Full variable domain (missing parts from reference TRBV7-2 and TRBJ1-6): GAGVSQSPSNKVTEKGKDVELRCDPISGHTALYWYRQSLGQGLEFLIYFQGNSAPDKSGLPSDRFSAERTGGSVSTLTIQRTQQEDSAVYLCASSLTERDSPLHFGNGTRLTVT.

The rearrangement joins TRBV7-2 to TRBJ2-1; 7 positions match TRBD2. CDR1 and CDR2 from the germline V gene are SGHTA and FQGNSA. The length of the CDR3 is 16 residues. J was trimmed by 1 base and V by 5 bases; bases with no gene match: 8. The CDR3 sequence is CASSARLAQSYNEQFF. The CDR3, as DNA: TGTGCCAGCAGCGCCAGACTAGCCCAGTCCTACAATGAGCAGTTCTTC. Filled out from reference TRBV7-2 and TRBJ2-1, the complete variable domain reads GAGVSQSPSNKVTEKGKDVELRCDPISGHTALYWYRQSLGQGLEFLIYFQGNSAPDKSGLPSDRFSAERTGGSVSTLTIQRTQQEDSAVYLCASSARLAQSYNEQFFGPGTRLTVL.

This chain links TRBV10-3 with TRBJ2-7; TRBD2 agrees at 12 bases. Germline V CDR1 and CDR2: ENHRY, SYGVKD. The V gene end was trimmed by 8 bases and the J gene end by 7 bases; junction bases not matched to a gene: 0. The CDR3 runs 11 residues. CDR3 sequence (DNA): TGTGCCATCGGGACTAGCGGGGAGCAGTACGTC. Protein product: CAIGTSGEQYV.

J is TRBJ1-2 and V is TRBV7-9; 7 nucleotides line up with TRBD1. V trimming: 5 bases; J trimming: 4 bases; junction bases outside the gene matches: 7. The CDR3 has 14 amino acids. The germline V gene has CDR1 SEHNR and CDR2 FQNEAQ (reference sequence). CDR3 bases: TGTGCCAGCAGCCTGACTACAGGGGCCTATGGCTACACCTTC. Protein: CASSLTTGAYGYTF.